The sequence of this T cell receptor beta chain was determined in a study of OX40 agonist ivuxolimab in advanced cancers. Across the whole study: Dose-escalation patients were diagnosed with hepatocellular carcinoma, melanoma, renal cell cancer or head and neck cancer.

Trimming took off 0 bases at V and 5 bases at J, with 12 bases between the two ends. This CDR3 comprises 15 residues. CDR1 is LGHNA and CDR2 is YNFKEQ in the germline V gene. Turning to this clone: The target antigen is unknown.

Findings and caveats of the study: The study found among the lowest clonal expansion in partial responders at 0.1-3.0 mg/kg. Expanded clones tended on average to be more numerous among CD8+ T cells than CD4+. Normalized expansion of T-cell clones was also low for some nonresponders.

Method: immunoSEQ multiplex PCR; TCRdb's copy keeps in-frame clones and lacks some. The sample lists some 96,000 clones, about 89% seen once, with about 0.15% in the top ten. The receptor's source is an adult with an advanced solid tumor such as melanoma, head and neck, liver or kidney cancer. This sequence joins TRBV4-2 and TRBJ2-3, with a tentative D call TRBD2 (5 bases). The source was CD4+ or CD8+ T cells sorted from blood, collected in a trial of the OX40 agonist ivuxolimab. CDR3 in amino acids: CASSQDQAEVDTQYF. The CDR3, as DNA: TGTGCCAGCAGCCAAGACCAAGCGGAGGTAGATACGCAGTATTTT.